Listed below are T cell receptor beta chains from one sample, sequenced in a study of cytomegalovirus exposure and HLA in healthy donors. Here immunoSEQ multiplex PCR was the method, and the copy in TCRdb shows in-frame clones only, minus some. The sample gives 150,000 to 250,000 clones, 75% to 85% of which show up once; around 15% is in the top ten. Sequenced: PBMCs. The receptors here all came from a woman in her 30s in good health and CMV-seropositive. Each CDR3 is given with its conserved first and last residue. D genes are given only for firm matches. For some rows the clone size is stated as once, few or many, or as a class when expanded; others skip it.

size: .; J: TRBJ1-5; D: .; V: TRBV15; DNA: TGTGCCACCAGCAGAGGACAGGACGCTCAGCCCCAGCATTTT; CDR3: CATSRGQDAQPQHF
size: .; J: TRBJ1-5; D: TRBD1; V: TRBV2; DNA: TGTGCCAGCAGTGAAGCCCCGACAGGGGGTAGCAATCAGCCCCAGCATTTT; CDR3: CASSEAPTGGSNQPQHF
size: .; J: TRBJ1-5; D: TRBD1; V: TRBV2; DNA: TGTGCCAGTCAGGGGTGGGGACAGGGAAGCAATCAGCCCCAGCATTTT; CDR3: CASQGWGQGSNQPQHF
size: .; J: TRBJ1-3; D: .; V: TRBV6-5; DNA: TGTGCCAGCAGTTACACATCTGGAAACACCATATATTTT; CDR3: CASSYTSGNTIYF
size: .; J: TRBJ1-5; D: .; V: TRBV28; DNA: TGTGCCAGCAGATCCGGGATGCAGCCCCAGCATTTT; CDR3: CASRSGMQPQHF
size: .; J: TRBJ2-7; D: TRBD2; V: TRBV6-1; DNA: TGTGCCAGCAGCCTAACTAGCGGGGCTCCCTACGAGCAGTACTTC; CDR3: CASSLTSGAPYEQYF
size: .; J: TRBJ1-1; D: .; V: TRBV25-1; DNA: TGTGCCAGCAACGGTCAGACTAACACTGAAGCTTTCTTT; CDR3: CASNGQTNTEAFF
size: .; J: TRBJ1-5; D: TRBD1; V: TRBV6-5; DNA: TGTGCCAGCAGTCGAACAGGGGGCGGTAGTCAGCCCCAGCATTTT; CDR3: CASSRTGGGSQPQHF
size: .; J: TRBJ1-5; D: .; V: TRBV2; DNA: TGTGCCAGCAAGGAGGAGACCAATCAGCCCCAGCATTTT; CDR3: CASKEETNQPQHF
size: .; J: TRBJ2-7; D: .; V: TRBV5-1; DNA: TGCGCCAGCAGCCCAGGGACTGGGGGACCCTCCTACGAGCAGTACTTC; CDR3: CASSPGTGGPSYEQYF
size: .; J: TRBJ2-2; D: TRBD2; V: TRBV2; DNA: TGTGCCAGCAGTGACCGGACTAGCGGGAGTGCCGGGGAGCTGTTTTTT; CDR3: CASSDRTSGSAGELFF
size: .; J: TRBJ2-7; D: .; V: TRBV28; DNA: TGTGCCAGCAGTTTGAACTCAAACTACGAGCAGTACTTC; CDR3: CASSLNSNYEQYF
size: .; J: TRBJ1-5; D: .; V: TRBV6-1; DNA: TGTGCCGAACAGGCGGCTAGCAATCAGCCCCAGCATTTT; CDR3: CAEQAASNQPQHF
size: once; J: TRBJ1-1; D: TRBD1; V: TRBV2; DNA: TGTGCCAGCGGACGGAGGACAGGGGGAAACACTGAAGCTTTCTTT; CDR3: CASGRRTGGNTEAFF
size: .; J: TRBJ1-5; D: .; V: TRBV6-1; DNA: TGTGCCAGCAGTGAAACATGGTCGGGGTATCAGCCCCAGCATTTT; CDR3: CASSETWSGYQPQHF
size: .; J: TRBJ1-2; D: .; V: TRBV5-1; DNA: TGCGCCAGCAGCTTGACGGGACAATTCTACGGCTACACCTTC; CDR3: CASSLTGQFYGYTF
size: .; J: TRBJ2-5; D: .; V: TRBV29-1; DNA: TGCAGCGTTGCCCCAGGGTCAGAGACCCAGTACTTC; CDR3: CSVAPGSETQYF
size: .; J: TRBJ2-1; D: .; V: TRBV28; DNA: TGTGCCAGCACCCCTGGGAGCTACTACAATGAGCAGTTCTTC; CDR3: CASTPGSYYNEQFF
size: .; J: TRBJ1-1; D: .; V: TRBV7-9; DNA: TGTGCCAGCAGCTTAGTGACAGACCGCGCTTTCTTT; CDR3: CASSLVTDRAFF
size: .; J: TRBJ1-2; D: .; V: TRBV2; DNA: TGTGCCAGCAGTGAGATAGTGAGCTATGGCTACACCTTC; CDR3: CASSEIVSYGYTF
size: .; J: TRBJ2-2; D: TRBD1; V: TRBV11-3; DNA: TGTGCCAGCAGCAGGGGGCTCGACACCGGGGAGCTGTTTTTT; CDR3: CASSRGLDTGELFF
size: .; J: TRBJ2-7; D: TRBD2; V: TRBV6-6; DNA: TGTGCCAGCAGTGTACGGGGGGACTCCTACGAGCAGTACTTC; CDR3: CASSVRGDSYEQYF
size: .; J: TRBJ1-5; D: .; V: TRBV19; DNA: TGTGCCAGTAGTATCAGGGACATCCCCTCTTCAGCCCAGCATTTT; CDR3: CASSIRDIPSSAQHF